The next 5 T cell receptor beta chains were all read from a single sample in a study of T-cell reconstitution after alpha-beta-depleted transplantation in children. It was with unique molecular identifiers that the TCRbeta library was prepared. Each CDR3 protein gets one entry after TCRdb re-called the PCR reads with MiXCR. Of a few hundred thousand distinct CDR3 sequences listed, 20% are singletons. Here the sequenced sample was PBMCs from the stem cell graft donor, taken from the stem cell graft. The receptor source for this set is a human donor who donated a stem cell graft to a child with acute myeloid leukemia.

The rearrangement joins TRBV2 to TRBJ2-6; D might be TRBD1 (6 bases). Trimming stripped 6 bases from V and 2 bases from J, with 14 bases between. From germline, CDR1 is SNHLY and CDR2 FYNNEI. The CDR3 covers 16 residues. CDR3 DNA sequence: TGTGCCAGCAGCCAACAGGGAATGGCTGGGGCCAACGTCCTGACTTTC. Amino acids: CASSQQGMAGANVLTF.

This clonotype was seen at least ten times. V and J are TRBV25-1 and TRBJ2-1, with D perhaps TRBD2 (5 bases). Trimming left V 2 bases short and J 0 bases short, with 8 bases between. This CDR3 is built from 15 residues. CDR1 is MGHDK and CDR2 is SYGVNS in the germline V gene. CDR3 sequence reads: CASSEERSSYNEQFF. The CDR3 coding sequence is TGTGCCAGCAGTGAAGAGCGGAGCTCCTACAATGAGCAGTTCTTC.

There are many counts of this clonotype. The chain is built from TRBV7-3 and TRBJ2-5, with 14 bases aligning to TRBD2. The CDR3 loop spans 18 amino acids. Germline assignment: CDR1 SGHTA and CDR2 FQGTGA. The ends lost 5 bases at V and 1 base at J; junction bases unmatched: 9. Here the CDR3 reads CASSLGLAGGGSQETQYF. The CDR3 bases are TGTGCCAGCAGCCTCGGACTAGCGGGAGGAGGGAGCCAAGAGACCCAGTACTTC.

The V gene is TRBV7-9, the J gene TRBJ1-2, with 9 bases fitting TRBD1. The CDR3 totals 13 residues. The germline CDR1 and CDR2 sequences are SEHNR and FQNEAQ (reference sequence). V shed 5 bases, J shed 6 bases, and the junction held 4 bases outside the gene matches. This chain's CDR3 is CASSVTGGDGYTF. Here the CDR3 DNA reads TGTGCCAGCAGCGTTACAGGGGGCGATGGCTACACCTTC.

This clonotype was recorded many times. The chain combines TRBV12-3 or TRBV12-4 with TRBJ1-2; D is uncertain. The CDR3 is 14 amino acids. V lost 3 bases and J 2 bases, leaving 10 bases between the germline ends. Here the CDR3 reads CASSLGEGNYGYTF. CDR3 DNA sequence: TGTGCCAGCAGTTTGGGTGAAGGGAACTATGGCTACACCTTC.